The text below deals with one T cell receptor (beta chain). This specimen comes from a study of blood T cell repertoires in COVID-19. Overall study: COVID-19 samples from acute and convalescent phases originated in the United States, Italy and Spain. Sample material is recorded as cDNA or gDNA derived from T cells, B-cell-depleted T cells, or PBMCs.

During active infection, Seattle patients enrolled and were then monitored through disease. Authors' processing steps: Cell counts per sample came from amplifying reference gene primers. Method: immunoSEQ multiplex PCR; TCRdb's copy keeps in-frame clones and lacks some. V, J and clone size are those of that table, while D and trimming were read from the DNA. The sample has some 31,000 clones; over 70% are singletons. V lost 7 bases, J lost 3 bases, and 15 bases lay in between. The germline gives CDR1 SQVTM, CDR2 ANQGSEA. The CDR3 has 13 amino acids. V gene TRBV29-1 combines with J gene TRBJ1-1; maybe TRBD1 (6 bases). The TCR sequence derives from a man aged 70-80 years with COVID-19, enrolled during active disease. Material: peripheral blood. CDR3 bases: TGCAGCGGTATCAGGGGCTCGGACACTGAAGCTTTCTTT. Protein: CSGIRGSDTEAFF.